This T cell receptor (beta chain) appears in the sequencing data of a study of blood T cell repertoires in COVID-19. In the study overall: The United States, Italy and Spain supplied acute and convalescent COVID-19 samples.

V shed 3 bases and J shed 4 bases, with 12 bases lying between them. Germline assignment: CDR1 MDHEN and CDR2 SYDVKM. The CDR3 consists of 14 residues. Authors' processing steps: Estimation of nucleated cell counts relied on the amplification of reference gene primers. Measured with immunoSEQ multiplex PCR; TCRdb has only the in-frame clones, and not every one. D and trimming were read from the DNA, whereas the V and J calls and clone size are those reported in that table. Here the sample spans about 400,000 clones, 70% to 90% being singletons. The source material was PBMCs or T cells enriched from blood (not recorded which). The V and J genes are TRBV28 and TRBJ1-2; D unclear. The sequence was obtained from a woman aged 18-30 years with acute COVID-19. The CDR3 here is CASSFRGNAYGYTF. The CDR3 DNA follows: TGTGCCAGCAGTTTTAGAGGGAATGCCTATGGCTACACCTTC.